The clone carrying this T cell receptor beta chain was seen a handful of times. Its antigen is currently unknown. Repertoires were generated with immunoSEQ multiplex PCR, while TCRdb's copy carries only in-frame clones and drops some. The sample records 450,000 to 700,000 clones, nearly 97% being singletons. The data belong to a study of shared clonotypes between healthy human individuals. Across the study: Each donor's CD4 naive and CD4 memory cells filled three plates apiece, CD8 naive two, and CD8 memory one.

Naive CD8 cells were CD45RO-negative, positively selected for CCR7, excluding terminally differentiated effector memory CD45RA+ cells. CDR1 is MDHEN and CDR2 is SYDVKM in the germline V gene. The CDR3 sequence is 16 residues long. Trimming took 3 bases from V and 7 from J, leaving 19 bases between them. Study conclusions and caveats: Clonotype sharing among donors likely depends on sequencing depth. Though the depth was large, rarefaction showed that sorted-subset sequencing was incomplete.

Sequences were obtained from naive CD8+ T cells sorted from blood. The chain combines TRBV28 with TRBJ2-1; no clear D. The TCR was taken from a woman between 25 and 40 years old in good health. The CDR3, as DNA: TGTGCCAGCAGTTTCGGCATTGAGGCCTTTTTGAATGAGCAGTTCTTC. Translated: CASSFGIEAFLNEQFF.